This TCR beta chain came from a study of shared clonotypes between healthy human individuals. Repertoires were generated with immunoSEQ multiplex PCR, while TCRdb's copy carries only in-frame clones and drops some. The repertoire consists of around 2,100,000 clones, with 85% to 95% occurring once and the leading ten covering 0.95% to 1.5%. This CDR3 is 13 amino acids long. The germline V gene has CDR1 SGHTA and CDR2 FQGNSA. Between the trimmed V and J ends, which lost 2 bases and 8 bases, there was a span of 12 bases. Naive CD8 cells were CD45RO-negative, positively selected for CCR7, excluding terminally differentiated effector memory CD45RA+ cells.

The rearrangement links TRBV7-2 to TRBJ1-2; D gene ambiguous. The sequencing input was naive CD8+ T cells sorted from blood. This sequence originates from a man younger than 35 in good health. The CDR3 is CASSLIENEGYTF. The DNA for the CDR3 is TGTGCCAGCAGCTTAATCGAAAACGAGGGCTACACCTTC.